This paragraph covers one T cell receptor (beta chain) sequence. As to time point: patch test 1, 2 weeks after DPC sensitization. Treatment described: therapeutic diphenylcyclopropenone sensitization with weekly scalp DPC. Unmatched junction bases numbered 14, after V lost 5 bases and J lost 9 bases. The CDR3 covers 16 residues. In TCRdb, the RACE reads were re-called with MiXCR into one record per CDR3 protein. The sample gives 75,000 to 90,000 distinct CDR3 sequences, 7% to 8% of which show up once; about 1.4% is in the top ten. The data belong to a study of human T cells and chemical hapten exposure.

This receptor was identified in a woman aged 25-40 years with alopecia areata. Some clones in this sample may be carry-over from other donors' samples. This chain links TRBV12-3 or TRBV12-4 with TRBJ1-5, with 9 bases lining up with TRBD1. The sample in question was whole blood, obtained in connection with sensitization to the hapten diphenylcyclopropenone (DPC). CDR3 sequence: CASSLRWTGDSGPQHF. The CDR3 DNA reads TGTGCCAGCAGTCTCAGATGGACAGGGGACTCGGGGCCCCAGCATTTT.